Described below is a single T cell receptor beta chain sequence and its context. Unique molecular identifier tags were affixed to discrete cDNA molecules. A single record per CDR3 protein comes from TCRdb applying MiXCR to the 5' RACE reads. The repertoire has tens of thousands of distinct CDR3 sequences, around 12% of them found once; the top ten carry approximately 4.8%. The sample originates from a study of early T cells in non-severe SARS-CoV-2 infection. Study context: From unsorted whole blood, bulk RNA was sequenced, and the chains remained unpaired.

The germline CDR1 and CDR2 sequences are LGHDT and YNNKEL (reference sequence). CDR3 size: 15 residues. The V segment lost 4 bases and the J segment 4 bases; nucleotides outside the gene matches: 7. Material: whole blood. This receptor was taken from an adult who was a healthcare worker with PCR-confirmed SARS-CoV-2 infection or an uninfected control (not recorded which). The rearrangement joins TRBV3-1 to TRBJ2-3, with 8 bases fitting TRBD2. CDR3 in amino acids: CASSPSAAGADTQYF. The CDR3 bases are TGTGCCAGCAGCCCATCGGCAGCGGGAGCAGATACGCAGTATTTT.